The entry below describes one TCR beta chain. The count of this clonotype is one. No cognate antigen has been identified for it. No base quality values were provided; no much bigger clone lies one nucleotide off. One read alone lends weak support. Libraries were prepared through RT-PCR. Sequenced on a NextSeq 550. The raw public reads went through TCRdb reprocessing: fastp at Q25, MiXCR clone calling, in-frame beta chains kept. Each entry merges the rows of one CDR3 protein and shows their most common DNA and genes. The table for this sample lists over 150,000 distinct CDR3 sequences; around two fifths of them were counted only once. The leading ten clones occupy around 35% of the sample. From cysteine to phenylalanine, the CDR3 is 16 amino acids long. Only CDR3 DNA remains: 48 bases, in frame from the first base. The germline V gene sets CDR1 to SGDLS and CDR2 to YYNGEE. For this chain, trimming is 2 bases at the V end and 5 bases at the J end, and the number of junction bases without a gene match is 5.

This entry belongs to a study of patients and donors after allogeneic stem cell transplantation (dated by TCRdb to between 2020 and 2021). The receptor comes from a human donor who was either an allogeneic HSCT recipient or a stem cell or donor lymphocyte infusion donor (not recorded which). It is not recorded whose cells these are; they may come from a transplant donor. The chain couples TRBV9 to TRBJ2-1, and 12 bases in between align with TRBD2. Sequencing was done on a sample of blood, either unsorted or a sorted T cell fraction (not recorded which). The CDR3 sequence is CASSVQPSGRDNEQFF. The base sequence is TGTGCCAGCAGCGTTCAACCTAGCGGGAGGGACAATGAGCAGTTCTTC.